This T cell receptor beta chain was sequenced for a study of blood T cell repertoires in COVID-19. Turning to the study itself: The United States, Italy and Spain were the sources of the acute and convalescent COVID-19 samples.

Methods used by the authors: Reference gene primer amplification yielded estimated nucleated cell counts. This table comes from immunoSEQ multiplex PCR, and its TCRdb copy is limited to in-frame clones, with some not included. From that table come the V and J calls and clone size; the DNA was used to work out D and trimming. The table includes fewer than 120,000 clones, about 80% detected once. The sequencing sample was made of peripheral blood. This sequence was found in a woman aged 80 or older with active or convalescent COVID-19.

The CDR3 DNA reads TGCGCCAGCAGCCAGACAGGTGGAAACACCATATATTTT. It translates to CASSQTGGNTIYF. The chain uses TRBV5-1 and TRBJ1-3; D may be TRBD1 (6 bases). With 4 bases removed from V and 3 bases from J, the gap between germline ends came to 8 bases. The CDR3 spans 13 residues. CDR1 is SGHRS, CDR2 YFSETQ, per germline.